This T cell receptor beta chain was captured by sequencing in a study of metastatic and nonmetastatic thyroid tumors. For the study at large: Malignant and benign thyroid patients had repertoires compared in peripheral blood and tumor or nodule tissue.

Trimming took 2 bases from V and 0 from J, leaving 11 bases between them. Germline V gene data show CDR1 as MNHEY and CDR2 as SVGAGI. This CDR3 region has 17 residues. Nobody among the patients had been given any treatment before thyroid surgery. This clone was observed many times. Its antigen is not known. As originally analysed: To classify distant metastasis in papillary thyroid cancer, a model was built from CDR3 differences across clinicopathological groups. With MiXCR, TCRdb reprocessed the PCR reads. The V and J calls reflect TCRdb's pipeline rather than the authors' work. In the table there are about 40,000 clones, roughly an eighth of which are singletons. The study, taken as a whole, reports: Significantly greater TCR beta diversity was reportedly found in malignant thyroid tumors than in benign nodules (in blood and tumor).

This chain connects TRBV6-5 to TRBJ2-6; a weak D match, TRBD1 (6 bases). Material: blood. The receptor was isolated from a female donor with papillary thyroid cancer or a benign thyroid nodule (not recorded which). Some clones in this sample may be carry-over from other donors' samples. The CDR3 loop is CASSYTGSPSGANVLTF. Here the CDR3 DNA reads TGTGCCAGCAGTTACACAGGGTCTCCCTCTGGGGCCAACGTCCTGACTTTC.